A single sample is the source of the 6 T cell receptor beta chains below, sequenced in a study of T cell repertoires in cytomegalovirus infection (dated by TCRdb to 2018 to 2020). The treatment or condition tag for this specimen amounts to: in vitro stimulation with specific CMV peptide epitopes to enrich CMV-specific T cells. The sample was run on an Illumina HiSeq 1500. The public reads were run again by TCRdb, first through fastp at Q25 and then through MiXCR, and only productive beta chains were kept. Duplicate CDR3 protein sequences are folded into a single record with the most common DNA and genes. This sample comprises roughly 800,000 distinct CDR3 sequences, almost 30% of them detected only once. The ten largest clones add up to less than 15% of the sample. For these receptors, no antigen is known. The specimen was cultured CD8+ T cells from PBMCs, collected from culture after CMV antigen stimulation. Every receptor here comes from a human donor in good health (CMV status not recorded). Some clones in this sample may be carry-over from other donors' samples.

The V call is TRBV6-6, the J call TRBJ2-3; 7 nucleotides agree with TRBD1. The V and J ends lost 10 bases and 4 bases, in that order; junction bases with no gene match: 8. There are 13 residues in the CDR3. Germline V CDR1 and CDR2: MNHNY, SVGAGI (reference sequence). CDR3 nucleotides: TGTGCCACCAGACAGGGTGAGGCAGATACGCAGTATTTT. Translating it yields CATRQGEADTQYF.

The chain has TRBV19 and TRBJ2-7; D gene unclear. The ends were cut back, 3 bases at V and 1 base at J, with 10 bases in the middle. The CDR3 loop spans 14 amino acids. Germline V CDR1 and CDR2: LNHDA, SQIVND (reference sequence). The CDR3 is CASSMMSGSYEQYF. CDR3 sequence (DNA): TGTGCCAGTAGTATGATGAGTGGGTCCTACGAGCAGTACTTC.

This clonotype has more than one count but fewer than ten. The J gene is TRBJ2-6, the V gene TRBV29-1; no reliable D call. The CDR3 has 15 residues. The V gene's germline CDR1 is SQVTM and CDR2 ANQGSEA. Trimming cost V 3 bases and J 0 bases, with 9 bases left between them. CDR3 sequence reads: CSVEARYSGANVLTF. CDR3 sequence (DNA): TGCAGCGTTGAGGCCAGATACTCTGGGGCCAACGTCCTGACTTTC.

This clonotype was observed at least ten times. The V call is TRBV7-6, the J call TRBJ2-3; D possibly uses TRBD1 or TRBD2 (5 bases each). The CDR3 runs 20 residues. Germline CDR1 and CDR2: SGHVS and FNYEAQ. Trimming shortened V by 4 bases and J by 5 bases, and 31 bases separated the two germline ends. In nucleotides, the CDR3 is TGTGCCAGCAGCTCAAATTACCGGACACAGGAGCAACTAGAAAAAGATACGCAGTATTTT. The encoded protein is CASSSNYRTQEQLEKDTQYF.

The J gene is TRBJ2-3, the V gene TRBV6-2 or TRBV6-3; the match to TRBD2 covers 8 bases. The ends lost 4 bases at V and 0 bases at J; junction bases unmatched: 15. Germline V gene data show CDR1 as MNHEY and CDR2 as SVGEGT. This CDR3 comprises 19 residues. The CDR3 bases are TGTGCCAGCAGTTCCCCGGGACTAGGACTCCACCCTAGCACAGATACGCAGTATTTT. Residues: CASSSPGLGLHPSTDTQYF.

The chain has TRBV7-2 and TRBJ1-1, with 12 bases matching TRBD1. Germline V CDR1 and CDR2: SGHTA, FQGNSA. The CDR3 covers 17 residues. The V gene end was trimmed by 3 bases and the J gene end by 4 bases; junction bases not matched to a gene: 9. The CDR3, as DNA: TGTGCCAGCAGCTTCCGGGACAGGGGGCTTTTGAGCACTGAAGCTTTCTTT. The encoded protein is CASSFRDRGLLSTEAFF.